The entry that follows covers one T cell receptor (beta chain) sequence. This sample was taken from a study of blood T cell repertoires in COVID-19. Study at large: The study drew acute and convalescent COVID-19 samples from the United States, Italy and Spain. T cells, B-cell-depleted T cells, or PBMCs provided the cDNA or gDNA that served as material.

In the original processing: Amplification of reference gene primers was used by the study to estimate nucleated cell counts. TCRdb keeps only in-frame clones here, not all; method: immunoSEQ multiplex PCR. Clone size and V and J calls were adopted from that table, with D and trimming inferred from the DNA. Of under 200,000 clones in the sample, approximately 91% were seen once. There are 14 residues in the CDR3. In germline, CDR1 is LGHNA, CDR2 YNFKEQ. With 5 bases clipped from V and 6 bases from J, the junction kept 8 bases outside the gene matches. Material: peripheral blood. The receptor comes from a man aged 18 to 29 with active or convalescent COVID-19. The chain links TRBV4-2 to TRBJ2-7; 9 positions agree with TRBD2. The CDR3, as DNA: TGTGCCAGCAGCTACAAGGGACTAGCCGGCGAGCAGTACTTC. This codes for CASSYKGLAGEQYF.